This T cell receptor (beta chain) was sequenced during a study of CD8 T cells in ankylosing spondylitis. Study-level points and caveats: Disease-linked clones bore a CD8+ phenotype and were relatively rare in peripheral blood. Within matched ankylosing spondylitis synovial fluid, disease-linked clones were reportedly significantly enriched. A TCR beta motif of fewer than ten highly homologous variants seemed to mark ankylosing spondylitis blood.

A quantitative 5'-RACE method, one with molecular barcodes, was used to make TCR beta libraries. TCRdb ran MiXCR on the 5' RACE reads and lists one entry per CDR3 protein. The sample consists of more than 150,000 distinct CDR3 sequences, 13% of them appearing once. By frequency in the sample, this clonotype is medium-sized (0.01 to 0.1%). Its cognate antigen is unknown. Trimming removed 7 bases from V and 9 bases from J, with 25 bases in between. CDR1 and CDR2 (germline): MNHEY, SMNVEV (reference sequence). The CDR3 consists of 15 residues. This chain joins TRBV27 and TRBJ2-7, with a possible D match to TRBD1 (6 bases). The sequencing sample was made of blood, either unsorted or a sorted T cell fraction (not recorded which). This sequence was found in a male donor with ankylosing spondylitis or in good health (not recorded which). CDR3 coding DNA: TGTGCCAGCAAATACCCCAACCCGGGACACCATAGGCAGTACTTC. This translates into CASKYPNPGHHRQYF.